This TCR beta chain is from a study of CD8 T cells in Susac syndrome. With random hexamers, roughly 0.45 to 1 ug RNA was reverse transcribed. TCRdb itself ran the immunoSEQ multiplex PCR reads through MiXCR, one entry per CDR3 protein. The table shows about 200,000 distinct CDR3 sequences, with 80% to 95% occurring only once. CDR1 is SGHNT, CDR2 YYREEE, per germline (reference sequence). The CDR3 has 15 residues. Trimming took 4 bases from V and 1 from J, leaving 13 bases between them. CD8+ and CD4+ T cells from blood underwent TCR beta sequencing, which was carried out in a high-throughput format. This receptor was taken from a human donor in good health. The chain combines TRBV5-4 with TRBJ2-3; D perhaps matches TRBD1 (6 bases). The sequenced material came from CD4+ T cells from PBMCs. CDR3 sequence (DNA): TGTGCCAGCAGCCGACAGGTTGCGGGCACAGATACGCAGTATTTT. Its protein is CASSRQVAGTDTQYF.